Below, 10 T cell receptor beta chains from the same sample are listed, as sequenced in a study of cytomegalovirus exposure and HLA in healthy donors. The PCR used 60 Vbeta and 13 Jbeta primers. The table came from immunoSEQ multiplex PCR; TCRdb's copy has only in-frame clones and leaves some out. This sample has approximately 150,000 clones, with roughly 80% found just once. Source material: PBMCs. The receptors here all came from a man younger than 35 in good health and CMV-seropositive.

The rearrangement links TRBV2 to TRBJ1-2; 7 bases map to TRBD1. Germline-derived CDR1 and CDR2 are SNHLY and FYNNEI. This CDR3 is built from 12 residues. V was clipped by 8 bases and J by 3 bases; unmatched bases: 3. The CDR3 coding sequence is TGTGCCAGCCATGACAGGGACTATGGCTACACCTTC. It encodes CASHDRDYGYTF.

V is TRBV29-1 and J is TRBJ2-7, with a tentative D call TRBD1 (5 bases). Trimming took 5 bases from V and 2 from J, leaving 16 bases between them. This CDR3 is built from 14 residues. Germline V gene data show CDR1 as SQVTM and CDR2 as ANQGSEA. The CDR3 coding sequence is TGCAGCGTTACGGACCCGACAGCAGCCTACGAGCAGTACTTC. Protein: CSVTDPTAAYEQYF.

The rearrangement joins TRBV27 to TRBJ2-7; D might be TRBD2 (6 bases). The V gene lost 2 bases and the J gene lost 5 bases, with 10 bases spanning the gap. In germline, CDR1 is MNHEY, CDR2 SMNVEV (reference sequence). The CDR3 contains 13 residues. The CDR3 reads CASSLGGFDEQYF. The CDR3 nucleotides are TGTGCCAGCAGTTTAGGGGGGTTCGACGAGCAGTACTTC.

This clone occurred a few times. The V and J genes are TRBV30 and TRBJ2-7; tentatively, D is TRBD1 (6 bases). Germline CDR1 is GTSNPN and CDR2 is SVGIG (reference sequence). Trimming took 1 base from V and 3 from J, leaving 10 bases between them. The CDR3 covers 13 residues. Here the CDR3 reads CAWSGGQIYEQYF. CDR3 sequence (DNA): TGTGCCTGGAGTGGGGGACAAATCTACGAGCAGTACTTC.

The rearrangement uses TRBV25-1 and TRBJ2-3; a weak D match, TRBD2 (7 bases). Trimming stripped 5 bases from V and 2 bases from J, with 14 bases between. The CDR3 runs 15 residues. Germline V gives CDR1 MGHDK, CDR2 SYGVNS. In nucleotides, the CDR3 is TGTGCCAGCAGTAAATGGGGGGGCCACACAGATACGCAGTATTTT. Translated, it gives CASSKWGGHTDTQYF. Combining the CDR3 with reference TRBV25-1 and TRBJ2-3 gives the whole variable domain EADIYQTPRYLVIGTGKKITLECSQTMGHDKMYWYQQDPGMELHLIHYSYGVNSTEKGDLSSESTVSRIRTEHFPLTLESARPSHTSQYLCASSKWGGHTDTQYFGPGTRLTVL.

The gene calls are TRBV7-8 and TRBJ2-3; 7 nucleotides line up with TRBD1. Germline CDR1 SGHVS, CDR2 FQNEAQ. This CDR3 is 15 amino acids long. The V gene end was trimmed by 2 bases and the J gene end by 6 bases; junction bases not matched to a gene: 8. CDR3 nucleotide sequence: TGTGCCAGCAGCTTAAGAGGGGGCGCCTTGGATACGCAGTATTTT. Translation gives CASSLRGGALDTQYF.

The genes are TRBV7-8 and TRBJ2-2; TRBD2 might be the D (5 bases). CDR3 size: 18 residues. Germline V gene lookup returns CDR1 SGHVS and CDR2 FQNEAQ. Trimming took off 2 bases at V and 5 bases at J, with 21 bases between the two ends. The CDR3 spells CASSLRDESPVWTGELFF. Written as DNA, the CDR3 is TGTGCCAGCAGCTTACGGGATGAATCCCCCGTTTGGACCGGGGAGCTGTTTTTT. Full variable domain (missing parts from reference TRBV7-8 and TRBJ2-2): GAGVSQSPRYKVAKRGQDVALRCDPISGHVSLFWYQQALGQGPEFLTYFQNEAQLDKSGLPSDRFFAERPEGSVSTLKIQRTQQEDSAVYLCASSLRDESPVWTGELFFGEGSRLTVL.

CDR3 DNA sequence: TGTGCCACCAGCGGTCGGGGGACTGCCGCTGGTCAGCCCCAGCATTTT. Protein: CATSGRGTAAGQPQHF. V and J are TRBV15 and TRBJ1-5, with D possibly being TRBD1 (5 bases). The CDR3 length is 16 residues. Trimming pared 5 bases from V and 6 bases from J, leaving 20 bases between. Germline lookup yields CDR1 LNHNV and CDR2 YYDKDF (reference sequence).

The chain employs TRBV7-9 and TRBJ2-1; D perhaps matches TRBD2 (5 bases). There are 14 residues in the CDR3. Germline V lookup: CDR1 SEHNR, CDR2 FQNEAQ (reference sequence). Trimming cost V 5 bases and J 15 bases, with 23 bases left between them. DNA of the CDR3: TGTGCCAGCAGCGAACGGACTTTCCCCCTCTTTTGGTTCTTC. Protein sequence: CASSERTFPLFWFF.

V and J are TRBV28 and TRBJ1-1, with D possibly TRBD1 on 5 matching bases. Trimming took off 2 bases at V and 11 bases at J, with 12 bases between the two ends. Germline CDR1 reads MDHEN; CDR2 reads SYDVKM. The CDR3 spans 12 residues. DNA for the CDR3: TGTGCCAGCAGTTTAACGACAGAGATTGCTTTCTTT. Protein: CASSLTTEIAFF.